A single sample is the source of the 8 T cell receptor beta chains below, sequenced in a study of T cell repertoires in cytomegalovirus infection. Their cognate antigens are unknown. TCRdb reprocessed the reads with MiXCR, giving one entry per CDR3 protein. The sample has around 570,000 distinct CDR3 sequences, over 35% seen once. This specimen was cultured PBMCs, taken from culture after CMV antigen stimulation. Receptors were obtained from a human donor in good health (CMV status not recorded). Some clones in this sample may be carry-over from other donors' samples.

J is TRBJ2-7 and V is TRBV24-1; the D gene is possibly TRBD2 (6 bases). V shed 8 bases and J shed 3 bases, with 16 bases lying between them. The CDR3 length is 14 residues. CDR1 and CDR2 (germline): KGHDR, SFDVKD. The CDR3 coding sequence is TGTGCCACCACATGGCGGGGTCCCAACTACGAGCAGTACTTC. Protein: CATTWRGPNYEQYF.

The CDR3 coding sequence is TGCGCCAGCAGCCAAGCTGCCGGGACAGATGGCTACACCTTC. This gives the protein CASSQAAGTDGYTF. The rearrangement uses TRBV4-1 and TRBJ1-2; 7 bases align to TRBD1. The V gene's germline CDR1 is MGHRA and CDR2 YSYEKL. V shed 1 base and J 6 bases; nucleotides not matched to a gene: 5. There are 14 residues in the CDR3.

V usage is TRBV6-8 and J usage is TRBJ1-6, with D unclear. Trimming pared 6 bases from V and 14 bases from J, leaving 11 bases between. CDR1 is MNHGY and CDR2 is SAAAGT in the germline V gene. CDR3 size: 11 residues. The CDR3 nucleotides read TGTGCCAGCAGCGCGGGTCCGGCCCTCCACTTT. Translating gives CASSAGPALHF.

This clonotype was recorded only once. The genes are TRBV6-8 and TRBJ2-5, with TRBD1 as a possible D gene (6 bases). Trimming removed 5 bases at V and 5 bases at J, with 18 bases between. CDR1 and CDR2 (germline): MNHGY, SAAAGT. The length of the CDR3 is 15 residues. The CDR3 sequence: CASSRLQGPGETQYF. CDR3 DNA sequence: TGTGCCAGCAGTCGCCTACAGGGCCCGGGGGAGACCCAGTACTTC.

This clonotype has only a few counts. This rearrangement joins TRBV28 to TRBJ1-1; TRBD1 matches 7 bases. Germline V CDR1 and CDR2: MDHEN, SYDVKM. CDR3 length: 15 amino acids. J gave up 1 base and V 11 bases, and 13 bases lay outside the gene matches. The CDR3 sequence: CAGSGGPGGNTEAFF. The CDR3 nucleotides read TGTGCCGGTTCGGGAGGTCCAGGGGGGAACACTGAAGCTTTCTTT.

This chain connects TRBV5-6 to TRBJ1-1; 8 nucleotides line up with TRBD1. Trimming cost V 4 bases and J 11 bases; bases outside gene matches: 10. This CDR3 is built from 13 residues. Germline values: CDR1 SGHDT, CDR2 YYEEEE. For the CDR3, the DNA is TGTGCCAGCAGCCTCAACAGGGGGGTGCGGGCTTTCTTT. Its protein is CASSLNRGVRAFF.

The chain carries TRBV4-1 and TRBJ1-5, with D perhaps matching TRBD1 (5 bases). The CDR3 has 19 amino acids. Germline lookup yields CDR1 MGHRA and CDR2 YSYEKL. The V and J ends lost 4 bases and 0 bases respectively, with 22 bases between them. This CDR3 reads CASSPKGNARPYSNQPQHF. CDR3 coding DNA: TGCGCCAGCAGCCCAAAGGGGAACGCACGACCTTATAGCAATCAGCCCCAGCATTTT.

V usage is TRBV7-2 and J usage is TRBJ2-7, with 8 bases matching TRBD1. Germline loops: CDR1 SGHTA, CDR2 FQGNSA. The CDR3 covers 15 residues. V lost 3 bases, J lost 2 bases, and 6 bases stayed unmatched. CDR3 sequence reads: CASSFGSTGAYEQYF. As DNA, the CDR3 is TGTGCCAGCAGCTTTGGATCGACAGGGGCCTACGAGCAGTACTTC.